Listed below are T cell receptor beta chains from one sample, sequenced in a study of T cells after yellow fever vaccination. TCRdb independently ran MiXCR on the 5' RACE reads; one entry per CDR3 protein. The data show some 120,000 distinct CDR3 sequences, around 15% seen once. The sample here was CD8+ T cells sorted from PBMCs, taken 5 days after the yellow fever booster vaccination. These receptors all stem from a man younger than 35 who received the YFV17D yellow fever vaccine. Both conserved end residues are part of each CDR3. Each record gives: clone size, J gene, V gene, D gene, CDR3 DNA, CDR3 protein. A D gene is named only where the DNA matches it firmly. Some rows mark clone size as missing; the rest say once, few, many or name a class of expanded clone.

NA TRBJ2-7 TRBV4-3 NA TGCGCCAGCAGCCCTGGGGCCCTTGGTGACGAGCAGTACTTC CASSPGALGDEQYF
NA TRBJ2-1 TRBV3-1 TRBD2 TGTGCCAGCAGCCAAGCTAGTCTAGCGGGGGTTGAGCAGTTCTTC CASSQASLAGVEQFF
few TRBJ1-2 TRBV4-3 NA TGCGCCAGCAGCCAAGATTTAGGGGGATATGGCTACACCTTC CASSQDLGGYGYTF
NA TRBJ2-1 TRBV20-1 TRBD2 TGCAGTGCCAGCAGCGGGAGCTCCTACAATGAGCAGTTCTTC CSASSGSSYNEQFF
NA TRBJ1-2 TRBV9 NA TGTGCCAGCAGCGCGGGCTCCCTTAACTATGGCTACACCTTC CASSAGSLNYGYTF
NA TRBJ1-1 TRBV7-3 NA TGTGCCAGCAGCTTAAGGGGGCCCGGGGACACTGAAGCTTTCTTT CASSLRGPGDTEAFF
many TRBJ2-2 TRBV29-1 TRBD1 TGCAGCGTCACAGGGGGCATCGGGGAGCTGTTTTTT CSVTGGIGELFF
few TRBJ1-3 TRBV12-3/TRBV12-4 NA TGTGCCAGCAGCCCTGAGGTGCGGAGCTCTGGAAACACCATATATTTT CASSPEVRSSGNTIYF
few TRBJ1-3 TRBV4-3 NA TGCGCCAGCAGCCAAGATCTAGGGGAGGGCTCTGGAAACACCATATATTTT CASSQDLGEGSGNTIYF
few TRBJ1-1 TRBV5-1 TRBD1 TGCGCCAGCACCTCCGGCGGACAGGGTTTTTCGGGTGAAGCTTTCTTT CASTSGGQGFSGEAFF
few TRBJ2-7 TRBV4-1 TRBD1 TGCGCCAGCAGCCAAGATTGGACAGGGGACTACGAGCAGTACTTC CASSQDWTGDYEQYF
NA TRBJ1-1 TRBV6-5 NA TGTGCCAGCAGTTACTCGATTTCCGGGAACACTGAAGCTTTCTTT CASSYSISGNTEAFF
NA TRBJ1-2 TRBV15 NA TGTGCCACCAGACAGACGGGATCCTATGGCTACACCTTC CATRQTGSYGYTF
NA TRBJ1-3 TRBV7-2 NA TGTGCCAGCAGCTTAGAGGTCATCCTCTCTGGAAACACCATATATTTT CASSLEVILSGNTIYF
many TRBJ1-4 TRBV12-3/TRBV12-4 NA TGTGCCAGCAGTTCCCTTCACAGAAAGAGGGAAAAACTGTTTTTT CASSSLHRKREKLFF
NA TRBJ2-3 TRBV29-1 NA TGCAGCGTTGAAGCTGGGCGGGGGCAACCAGATACGCAGTATTTT CSVEAGRGQPDTQYF
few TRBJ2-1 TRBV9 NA TGTGCCAGCAGCCGAAATACTCTAGCCTACAATGAGCAGTTCTTC CASSRNTLAYNEQFF
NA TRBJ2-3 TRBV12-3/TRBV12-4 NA TGTGCCAGCAGTTCCCAAGCCACGGATACGCAGTATTTT CASSSQATDTQYF
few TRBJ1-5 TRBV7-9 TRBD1 TGTGCCAGCAGCGGGGGGACAGATCAGAATCAGCCCCAGCATTTT CASSGGTDQNQPQHF
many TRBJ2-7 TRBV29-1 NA TGCAGCGTTTTCTTGGACACAAACTCCTACGAGCAGTACTTC CSVFLDTNSYEQYF
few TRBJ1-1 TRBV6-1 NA TGTGCCAGCAGTGAAAAGGGGGTATGGACTGAAGCTTTCTTT CASSEKGVWTEAFF
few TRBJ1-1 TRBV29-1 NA TGCAGCGTTGCGGAGAACACTGAAGCTTTCTTT CSVAENTEAFF
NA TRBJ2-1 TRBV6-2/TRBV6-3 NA TGTGCCAGCAGTTACTCGAGGACGGGGTACAATGAGCAGTTCTTC CASSYSRTGYNEQFF
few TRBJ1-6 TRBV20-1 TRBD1 TGCAGTGCTAGAGCGGACAGGTTTGGTTGGAATTCACCCCTCCACTTT CSARADRFGWNSPLHF
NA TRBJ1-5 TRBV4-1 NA TGCGCCAGCAGCCAAGACCAGGGCAGGCAGCCCCAGCATTTT CASSQDQGRQPQHF
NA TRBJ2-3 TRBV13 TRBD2 TGTGCCAGCAGCCCGCTCGGAGCGGGGGTTCTCACAGATACGCAGTATTTT CASSPLGAGVLTDTQYF
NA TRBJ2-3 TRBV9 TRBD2 TGTGCCAGCAGCGCCCGACTAGCGGGGGGCCCAGATACGCAGTATTTT CASSARLAGGPDTQYF
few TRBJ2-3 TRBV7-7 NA TGTGCCAGCAGCTTACGGCTAGTCACAGATACGCAGTATTTT CASSLRLVTDTQYF
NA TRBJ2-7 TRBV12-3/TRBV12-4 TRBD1 TGTGCCAGCAGTACAGGGGTCTACGAGCAGTACTTC CASSTGVYEQYF
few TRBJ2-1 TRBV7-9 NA TGTGCCAGCAGCTCCCTAGTATGGGGACACAATGAGCAGTTCTTC CASSSLVWGHNEQFF
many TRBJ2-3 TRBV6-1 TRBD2 TGTGCCAGCAGTGAAGCCGGCGGGGGGGTCACAGATACGCAGTATTTT CASSEAGGGVTDTQYF
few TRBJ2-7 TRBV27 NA TGTGCCAGCAGTTTATACATGTCCTACGAGCAGTACTTC CASSLYMSYEQYF
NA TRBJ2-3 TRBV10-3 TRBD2 TGTGCCATCACCGACGGACTAGCGGGGGGGCCGAGTAGGGGCACAGATACGCAGTATTTT CAITDGLAGGPSRGTDTQYF
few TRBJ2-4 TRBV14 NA TGTGCCAGCAGCCAAGTCAGCGGCAGAAACATTCAGTACTTC CASSQVSGRNIQYF
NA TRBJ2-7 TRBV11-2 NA TGTGCCAGCAGAAACCTAAAGCCCGAGCAGTACTTC CASRNLKPEQYF
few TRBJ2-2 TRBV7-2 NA TGTGCCAGCAGCTTAGAAGTAACAGGTTACACTCCCGGGGAGCTGTTTTTT CASSLEVTGYTPGELFF
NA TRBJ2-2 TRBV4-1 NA TGCGCCAGCAGTCCTAGATGGCCCCCCGGGGAGCTGTTTTTT CASSPRWPPGELFF
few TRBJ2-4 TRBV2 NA TGTGCCAGCAGTGAGGTAGCAGGAGACATTCAGTACTTC CASSEVAGDIQYF
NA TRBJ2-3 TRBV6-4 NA TGTGCCAGCAGTGCCAAAGGGGACGGGGCAGATACGCAGTATTTT CASSAKGDGADTQYF
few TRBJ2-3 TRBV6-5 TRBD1 TGTGCCAGCACGGCACGACAGGGGGCCGCAGATACGCAGTATTTT CASTARQGAADTQYF
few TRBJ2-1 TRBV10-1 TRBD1 TGCGCCAGCAGTGAGGGCAGGGGGTCATACAATGAGCAGTTCTTC CASSEGRGSYNEQFF
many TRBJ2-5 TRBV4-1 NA TGCGCCAGCAGCCAAGGGGCCCGCGGGGAGACCCAGTACTTC CASSQGARGETQYF
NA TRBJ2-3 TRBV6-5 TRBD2 TGTGCCAGCAGTTATGAGCGGGGGCTCACAGATACGCAGTATTTT CASSYERGLTDTQYF
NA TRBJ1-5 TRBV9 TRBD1 TGTGCCAGCAGCTCAGGGGGTCTAGGTCAGCCCCAGCATTTT CASSSGGLGQPQHF
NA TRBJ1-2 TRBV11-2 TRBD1 TGTGCCAGCAGCTCCCGGGACAGGGACCCTCTTTTTCACACCTTC CASSSRDRDPLFHTF
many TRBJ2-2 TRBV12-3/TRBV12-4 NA TGTGCCAGCAGTCAATGGGCTGGGGGGGAGCTGTTTTTT CASSQWAGGELFF
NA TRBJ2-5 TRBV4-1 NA TGCGCCAGCAGCGACCTGGGCCGGGCGGGGGAGACCCAGTACTTC CASSDLGRAGETQYF
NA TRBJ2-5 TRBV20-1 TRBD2 TGCAGTGCCGTCCCGGGACTAGCGGGGGGCCTCCAAGAGACCCAGTACTTC CSAVPGLAGGLQETQYF
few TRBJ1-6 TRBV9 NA TGTGCCAGCAGCGTAGGAAGTAATTCACCCCTCCACTTT CASSVGSNSPLHF
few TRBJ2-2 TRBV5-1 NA TGCGCCAGCAGCCCCGACCCAGGTGGAGTGAACACCGGGGAGCTGTTTTTT CASSPDPGGVNTGELFF
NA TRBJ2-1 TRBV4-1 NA TGCGCCAGCAACAACCCGGGCGGGCAGCAGTTCTTC CASNNPGGQQFF
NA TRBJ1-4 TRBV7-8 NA TGTGCCAGCAGCCCCTCAAAACTAGATATTCTGTTTTTT CASSPSKLDILFF
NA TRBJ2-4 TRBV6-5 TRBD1 TGTGCCAGCAGCGGGACAGGGGGGATTCAGTACTTC CASSGTGGIQYF